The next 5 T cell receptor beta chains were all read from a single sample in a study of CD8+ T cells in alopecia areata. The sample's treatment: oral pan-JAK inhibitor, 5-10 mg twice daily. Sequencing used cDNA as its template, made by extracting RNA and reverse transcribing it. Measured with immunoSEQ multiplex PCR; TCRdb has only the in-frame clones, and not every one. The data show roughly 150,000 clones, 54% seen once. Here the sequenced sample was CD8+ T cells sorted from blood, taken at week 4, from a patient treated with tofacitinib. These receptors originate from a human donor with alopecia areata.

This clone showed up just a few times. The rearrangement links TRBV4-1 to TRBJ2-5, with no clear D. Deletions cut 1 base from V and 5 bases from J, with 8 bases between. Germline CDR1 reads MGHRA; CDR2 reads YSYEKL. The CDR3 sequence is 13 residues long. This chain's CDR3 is CASSQGIHETQYF. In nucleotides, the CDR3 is TGCGCCAGCAGCCAAGGCATACATGAGACCCAGTACTTC.

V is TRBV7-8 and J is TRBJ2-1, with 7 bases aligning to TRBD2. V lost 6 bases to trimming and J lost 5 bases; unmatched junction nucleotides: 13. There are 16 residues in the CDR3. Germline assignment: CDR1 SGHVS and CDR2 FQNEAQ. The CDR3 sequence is CASSPGEGNGNNEQFF. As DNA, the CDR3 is TGTGCCAGCAGTCCCGGGGAGGGAAATGGGAACAATGAGCAGTTCTTC.

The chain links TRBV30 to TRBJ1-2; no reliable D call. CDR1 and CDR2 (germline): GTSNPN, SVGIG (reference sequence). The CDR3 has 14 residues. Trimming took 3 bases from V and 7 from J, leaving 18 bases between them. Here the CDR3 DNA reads TGTGCCTGGAGCCCGTTCTTTCCTACCGGTGGCTACACCTTC. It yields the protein CAWSPFFPTGGYTF.

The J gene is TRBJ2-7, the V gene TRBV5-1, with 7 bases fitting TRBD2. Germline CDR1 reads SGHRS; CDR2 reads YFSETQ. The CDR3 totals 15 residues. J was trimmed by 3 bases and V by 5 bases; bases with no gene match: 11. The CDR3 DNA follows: TGCGCCAGCAGGGGTGGACTAGATAGATACTACGAGCAGTACTTC. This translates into CASRGGLDRYYEQYF. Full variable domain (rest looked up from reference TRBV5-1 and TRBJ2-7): KAGVTQTPRYLIKTRGQQVTLSCSPISGHRSVSWYQQTPGQGLQFLFEYFSETQRNKGNFPGRFSGRQFSNSRSEMNVSTLELGDSALYLCASRGGLDRYYEQYFGPGTRLTVT.

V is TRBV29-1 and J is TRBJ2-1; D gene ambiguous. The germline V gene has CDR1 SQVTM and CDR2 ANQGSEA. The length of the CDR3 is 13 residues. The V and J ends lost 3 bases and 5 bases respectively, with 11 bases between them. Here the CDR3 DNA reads TGCAGCGTTGAGAGACTGACAAACAATGAGCAGTTCTTC. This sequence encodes CSVERLTNNEQFF.